A single sample is the source of the 8 T cell receptor beta chains below, sequenced in a study of blood T cell repertoires in COVID-19. Using immunoSEQ multiplex PCR, the repertoire was profiled, and TCRdb retains in-frame clones only, with some absent. The sample contains 200,000 or so clones, more than 70% of which appear only once. The sequencing input was peripheral blood. These receptors all stem from a middle-aged man with COVID-19, enrolled during active disease.

In its sample, this clone was seen a few times. The chain joins TRBV3-1 (or the pseudogene TRBV3-2) to TRBJ1-6; D perhaps matches TRBD1 (6 bases). This CDR3 is 16 amino acids long. The V and J ends lost 0 bases and 5 bases respectively, with 11 bases between them. Germline V lookup: CDR1 LGHDT, CDR2 YNNKEL (reference sequence). CDR3 sequence reads: CASSQDQGTDNSPLHF. Written as DNA, the CDR3 is TGTGCCAGCAGCCAAGATCAGGGGACCGATAATTCACCCCTCCACTTT.

The J gene is TRBJ2-2, the V gene TRBV25-1; TRBD1 matches at 7 bases. In germline, CDR1 is MGHDK, CDR2 SYGVNS. The CDR3 runs to 15 residues. V lost 5 bases, J lost 1 base, and 4 bases stayed unmatched. The DNA for the CDR3 is TGTGCCAGCAGTTCCCGACAGGGGAACACCGGGGAGCTGTTTTTT. Translation gives CASSSRQGNTGELFF.

The V and J genes are TRBV4-1 and TRBJ1-2; D gene uncertain. Germline V gene lookup returns CDR1 MGHRA and CDR2 YSYEKL. This CDR3 comprises 13 residues. The V gene lost 4 bases and the J gene lost 5 bases, with 11 bases spanning the gap. CDR3 sequence reads: CASSPTESYGYTF. In DNA form, the CDR3 reads TGCGCCAGCAGCCCAACAGAATCTTATGGCTACACCTTC.

The V call is TRBV15, the J call TRBJ2-3, with no clear D. CDR3 size: 13 residues. Trimming removed 0 bases at V and 5 bases at J, with 6 bases between. The germline gives CDR1 LNHNV, CDR2 YYDKDF (reference sequence). Here the CDR3 DNA reads TGTGCCACCAGCAGAGATGGGCTAGATACGCAGTATTTT. Amino acids: CATSRDGLDTQYF.

The CDR3 DNA follows: TGTGCCAGTAGTATAGGAGGGACAGGAGATTACGAGCAGTACTTC. This encodes CASSIGGTGDYEQYF. The V and J genes are TRBV19 and TRBJ2-7, with TRBD1 identical over 8 bases. Per the germline V gene, CDR1 is LNHDA and CDR2 is SQIVND (reference sequence). The CDR3 runs 15 residues. V gave up 1 base and J gave up 4 bases; unmatched junction bases: 6.

The chain links TRBV7-6 to TRBJ2-3; a weak D match, TRBD2 (5 bases). The CDR3 covers 15 residues. Trimming removed 1 base at V and 5 bases at J, with 13 bases between. The germline V gene encodes CDR1 SGHVS and CDR2 FNYEAQ. Here the CDR3 DNA reads TGTGCCAGCAGCTTAGGGACTGCCCAAAGAGATACGCAGTATTTT. This gives the protein CASSLGTAQRDTQYF.

The J gene is TRBJ2-1, the V gene TRBV7-3, with TRBD2 identical over 14 bases. Germline CDR1 and CDR2: SGHTA and FQGTGA. CDR3 size: 16 residues. After removal of 5 bases from V and 6 bases from J, the junction contained 6 bases not matched to a gene. Here the CDR3 DNA reads TGTGCCAGCAGCCCATGGACTAGCGGGGGGTTCAATGAGCAGTTCTTC. It translates to CASSPWTSGGFNEQFF.

This chain uses TRBV19 with TRBJ1-5; 8 nucleotides match TRBD1. Germline V gene sequence: CDR1 LNHDA, CDR2 SQIVND (reference sequence). The length of the CDR3 is 17 residues. V lost 1 base, J lost 2 bases, and 7 bases stayed unmatched. In nucleotides, the CDR3 is TGTGCCAGTAGTATAGGTCTCCAGGGGGCGGGCAATCAGCCCCAGCATTTT. It translates to CASSIGLQGAGNQPQHF.